The source of this TCR beta chain is a study of T cells in lung cancer brain metastases. Study in general: About 90% of the 20 patients had no interval therapy between resections.

Trimming removed 3 bases from V and 5 bases from J; junction bases left unmatched: 6. The CDR3 runs to 14 residues. In germline, CDR1 is KGHSH, CDR2 LQKENI. Either synchronous oligometastatic disease or delayed solitary brain metastasis recurrence led to resection. TCRdb's table, derived via immunoSEQ multiplex PCR, lists solely in-frame clones and lacks some. The sample consists of some 7,000 clones, 86% of them appearing once. The sequence was obtained from a middle-aged man with non-small cell lung cancer. The chain links TRBV18 to TRBJ2-5; 7 bases are a match to TRBD1. Sequenced sample: tumor tissue from the primary lung tumor. In DNA, the CDR3 is TGTGCCAGCTCACCGACAGGGAAAGGGGAGACCCAGTACTTC. Amino acid sequence: CASSPTGKGETQYF.